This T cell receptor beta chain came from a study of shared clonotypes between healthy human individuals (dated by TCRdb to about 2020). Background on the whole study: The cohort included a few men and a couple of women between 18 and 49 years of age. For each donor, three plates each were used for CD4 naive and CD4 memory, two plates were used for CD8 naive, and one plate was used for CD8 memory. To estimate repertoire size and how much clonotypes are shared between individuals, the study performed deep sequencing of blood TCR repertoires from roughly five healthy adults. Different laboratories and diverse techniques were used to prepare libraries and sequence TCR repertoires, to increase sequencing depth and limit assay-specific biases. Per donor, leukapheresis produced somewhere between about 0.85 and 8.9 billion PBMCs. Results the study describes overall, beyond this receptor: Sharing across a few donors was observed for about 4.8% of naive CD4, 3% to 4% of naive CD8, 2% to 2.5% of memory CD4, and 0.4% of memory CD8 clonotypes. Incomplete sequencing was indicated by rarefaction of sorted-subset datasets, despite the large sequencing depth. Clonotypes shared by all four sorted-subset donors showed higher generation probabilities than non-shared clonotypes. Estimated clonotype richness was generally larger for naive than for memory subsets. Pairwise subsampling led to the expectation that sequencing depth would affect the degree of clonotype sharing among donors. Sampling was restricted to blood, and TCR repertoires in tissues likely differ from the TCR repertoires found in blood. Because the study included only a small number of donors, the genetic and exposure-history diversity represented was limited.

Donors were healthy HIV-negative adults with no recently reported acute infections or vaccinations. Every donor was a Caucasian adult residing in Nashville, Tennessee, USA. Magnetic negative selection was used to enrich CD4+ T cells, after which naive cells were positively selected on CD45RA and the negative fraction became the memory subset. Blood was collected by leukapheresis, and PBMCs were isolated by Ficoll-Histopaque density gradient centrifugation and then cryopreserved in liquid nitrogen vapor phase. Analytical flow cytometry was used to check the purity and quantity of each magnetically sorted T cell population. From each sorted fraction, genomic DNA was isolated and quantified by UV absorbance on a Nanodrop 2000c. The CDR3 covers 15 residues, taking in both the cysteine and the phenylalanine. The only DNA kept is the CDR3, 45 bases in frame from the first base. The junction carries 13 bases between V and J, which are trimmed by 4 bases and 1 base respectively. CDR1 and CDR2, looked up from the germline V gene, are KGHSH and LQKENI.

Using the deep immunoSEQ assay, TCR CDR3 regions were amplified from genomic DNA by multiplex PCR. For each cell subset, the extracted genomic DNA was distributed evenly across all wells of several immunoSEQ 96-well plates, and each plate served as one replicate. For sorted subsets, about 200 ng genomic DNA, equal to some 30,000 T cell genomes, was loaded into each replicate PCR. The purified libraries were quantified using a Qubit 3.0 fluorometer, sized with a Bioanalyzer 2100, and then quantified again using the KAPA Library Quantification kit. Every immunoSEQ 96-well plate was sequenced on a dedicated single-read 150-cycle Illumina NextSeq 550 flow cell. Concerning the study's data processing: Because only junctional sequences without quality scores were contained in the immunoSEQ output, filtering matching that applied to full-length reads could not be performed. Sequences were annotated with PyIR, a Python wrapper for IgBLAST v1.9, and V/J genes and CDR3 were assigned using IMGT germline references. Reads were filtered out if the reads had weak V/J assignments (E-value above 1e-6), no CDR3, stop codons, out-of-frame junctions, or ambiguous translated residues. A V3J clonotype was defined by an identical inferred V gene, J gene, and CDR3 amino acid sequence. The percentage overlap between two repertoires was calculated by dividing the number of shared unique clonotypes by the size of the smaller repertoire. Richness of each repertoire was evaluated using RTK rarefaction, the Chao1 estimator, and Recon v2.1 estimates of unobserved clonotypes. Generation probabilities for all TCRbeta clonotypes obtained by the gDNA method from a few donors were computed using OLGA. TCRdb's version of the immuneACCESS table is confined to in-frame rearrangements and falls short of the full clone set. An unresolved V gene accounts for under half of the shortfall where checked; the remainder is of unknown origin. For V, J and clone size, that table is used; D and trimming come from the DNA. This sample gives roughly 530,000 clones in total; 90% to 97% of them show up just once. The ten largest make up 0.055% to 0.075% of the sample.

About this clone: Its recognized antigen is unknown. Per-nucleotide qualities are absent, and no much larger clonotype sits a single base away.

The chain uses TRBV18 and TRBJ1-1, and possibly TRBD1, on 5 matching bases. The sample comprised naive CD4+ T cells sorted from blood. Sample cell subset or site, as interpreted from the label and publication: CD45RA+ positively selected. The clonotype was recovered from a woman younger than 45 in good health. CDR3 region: CASSRMTQGNTEAFF. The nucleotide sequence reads TGTGCCAGCTCACGAATGACCCAGGGGAACACTGAAGCTTTCTTT.